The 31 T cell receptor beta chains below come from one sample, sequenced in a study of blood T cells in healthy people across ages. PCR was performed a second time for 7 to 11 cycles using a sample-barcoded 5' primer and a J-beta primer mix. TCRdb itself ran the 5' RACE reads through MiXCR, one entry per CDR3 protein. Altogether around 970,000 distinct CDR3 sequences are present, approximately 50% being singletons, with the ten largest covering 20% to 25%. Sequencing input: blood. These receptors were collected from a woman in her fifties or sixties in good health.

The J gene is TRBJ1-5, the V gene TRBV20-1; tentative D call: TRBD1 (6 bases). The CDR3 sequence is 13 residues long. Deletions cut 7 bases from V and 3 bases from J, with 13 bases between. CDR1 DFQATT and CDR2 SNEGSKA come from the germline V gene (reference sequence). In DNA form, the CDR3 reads TGCAGTGTTTTGGGACACCTCAATCAGCCCCAGCATTTT. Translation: CSVLGHLNQPQHF.

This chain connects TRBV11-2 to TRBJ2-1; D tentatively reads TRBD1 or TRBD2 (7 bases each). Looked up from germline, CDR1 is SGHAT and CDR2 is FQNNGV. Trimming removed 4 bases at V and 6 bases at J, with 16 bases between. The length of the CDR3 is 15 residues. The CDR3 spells CASSSRGTEPNEQFF. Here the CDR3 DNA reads TGTGCCAGCAGCTCGCGGGGGACAGAACCCAATGAGCAGTTCTTC.

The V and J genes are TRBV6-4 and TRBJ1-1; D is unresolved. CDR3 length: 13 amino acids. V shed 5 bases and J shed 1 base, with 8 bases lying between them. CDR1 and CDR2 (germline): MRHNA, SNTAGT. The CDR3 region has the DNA TGTGCCAGCAGTAGACGGTGGAACACTGAAGCTTTCTTT. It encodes CASSRRWNTEAFF.

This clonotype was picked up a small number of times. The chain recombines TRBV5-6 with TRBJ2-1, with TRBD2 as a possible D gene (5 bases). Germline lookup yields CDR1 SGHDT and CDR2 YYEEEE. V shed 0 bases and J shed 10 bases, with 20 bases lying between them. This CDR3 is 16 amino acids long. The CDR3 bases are TGTGCCAGCAGCTTGGATCCAAGCGGAGCCCCAAGGGAGCAGTTCTTC. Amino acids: CASSLDPSGAPREQFF.

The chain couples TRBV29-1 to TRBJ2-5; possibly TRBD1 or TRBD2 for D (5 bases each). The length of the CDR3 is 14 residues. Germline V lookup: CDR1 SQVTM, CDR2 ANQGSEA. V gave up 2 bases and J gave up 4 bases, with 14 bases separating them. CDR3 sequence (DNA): TGCAGCGTTGAAACCCCAGAGGGGCCAGAGACCCAGTACTTC. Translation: CSVETPEGPETQYF.

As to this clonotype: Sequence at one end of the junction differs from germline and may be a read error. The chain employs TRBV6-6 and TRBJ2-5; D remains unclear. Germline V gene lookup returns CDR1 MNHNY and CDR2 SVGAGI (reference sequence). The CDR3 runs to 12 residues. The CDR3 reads CSSSYSIQTQYF. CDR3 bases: TGTTCCAGCAGTTACTCGATTCAGACCCAGTACTTC.

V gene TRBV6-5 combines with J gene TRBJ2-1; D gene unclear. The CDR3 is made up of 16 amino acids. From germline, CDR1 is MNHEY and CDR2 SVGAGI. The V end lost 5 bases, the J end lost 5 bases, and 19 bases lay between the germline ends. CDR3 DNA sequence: TGTGCCAGCAGTAAGGGTAGGGTGGTACGGCACAATGAGCAGTTCTTC. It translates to CASSKGRVVRHNEQFF.

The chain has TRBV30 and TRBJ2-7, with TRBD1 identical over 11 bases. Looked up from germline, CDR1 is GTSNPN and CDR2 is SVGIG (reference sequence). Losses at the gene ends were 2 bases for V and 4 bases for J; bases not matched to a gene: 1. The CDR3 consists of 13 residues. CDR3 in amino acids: CAWSRDRGYEQYF. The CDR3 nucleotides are TGTGCCTGGAGTCGGGACAGGGGGTACGAGCAGTACTTC.

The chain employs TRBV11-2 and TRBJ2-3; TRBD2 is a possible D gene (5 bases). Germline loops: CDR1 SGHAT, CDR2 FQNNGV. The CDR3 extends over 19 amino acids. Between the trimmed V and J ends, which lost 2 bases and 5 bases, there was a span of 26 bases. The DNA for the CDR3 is TGTGCCAGCAGCTTAACTGTCGGGGAACCCGAACCAGGAGGAGATACGCAGTATTTT. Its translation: CASSLTVGEPEPGGDTQYF.

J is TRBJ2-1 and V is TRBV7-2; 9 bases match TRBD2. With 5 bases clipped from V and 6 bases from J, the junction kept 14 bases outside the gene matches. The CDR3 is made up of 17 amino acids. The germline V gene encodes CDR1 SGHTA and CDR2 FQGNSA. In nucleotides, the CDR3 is TGTGCCAGCAGCCATACCAATGCGGGAGGGCCCCTCAATGAGCAGTTCTTC. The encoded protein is CASSHTNAGGPLNEQFF.

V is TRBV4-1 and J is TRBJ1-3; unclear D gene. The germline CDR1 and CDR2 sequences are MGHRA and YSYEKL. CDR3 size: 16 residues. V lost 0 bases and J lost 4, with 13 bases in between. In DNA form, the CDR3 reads TGCGCCAGCAGCCAAGAAGCGGCCGGGTTCGGAAACACCATATATTTT. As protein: CASSQEAAGFGNTIYF.

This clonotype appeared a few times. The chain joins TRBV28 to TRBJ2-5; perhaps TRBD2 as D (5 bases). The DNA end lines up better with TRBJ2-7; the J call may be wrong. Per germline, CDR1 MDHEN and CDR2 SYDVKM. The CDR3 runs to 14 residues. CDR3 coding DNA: TGTGCCAGCAGCCCCGCAGTTTATACTAGCGAGCAGTACTTC. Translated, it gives CASSPAVYTSEQYF.

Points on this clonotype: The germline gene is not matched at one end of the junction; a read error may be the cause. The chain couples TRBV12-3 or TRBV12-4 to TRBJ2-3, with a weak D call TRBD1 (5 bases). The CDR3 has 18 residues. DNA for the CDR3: TGTGCCAGCAGCTTAGAGTCGCTTGGGGCAAGGATGGGTTATACGCAGTATTTT. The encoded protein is CASSLESLGARMGYTQYF.

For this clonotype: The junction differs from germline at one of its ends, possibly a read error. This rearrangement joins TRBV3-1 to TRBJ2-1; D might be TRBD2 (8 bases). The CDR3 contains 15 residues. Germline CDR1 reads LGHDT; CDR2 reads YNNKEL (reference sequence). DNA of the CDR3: TGTGCCAGCAGCCTCGGGAGGGGGCGCGTCGGTGAGCAGTTATTC. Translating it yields CASSLGRGRVGEQLF.

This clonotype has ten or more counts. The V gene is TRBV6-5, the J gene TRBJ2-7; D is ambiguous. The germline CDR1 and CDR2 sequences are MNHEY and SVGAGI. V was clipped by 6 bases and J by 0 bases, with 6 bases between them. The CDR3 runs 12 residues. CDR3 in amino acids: CASRGGSYEQYF. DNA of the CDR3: TGTGCCAGCAGGGGCGGCTCCTACGAGCAGTACTTC.

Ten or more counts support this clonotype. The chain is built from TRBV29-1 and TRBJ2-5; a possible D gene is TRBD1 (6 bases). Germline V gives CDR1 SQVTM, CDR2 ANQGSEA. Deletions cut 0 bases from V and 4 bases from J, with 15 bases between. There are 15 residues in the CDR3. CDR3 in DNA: TGCAGCGTTGAAGACCTCGCAGGGGCAGGAGAGACCCAGTACTTC. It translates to CSVEDLAGAGETQYF.

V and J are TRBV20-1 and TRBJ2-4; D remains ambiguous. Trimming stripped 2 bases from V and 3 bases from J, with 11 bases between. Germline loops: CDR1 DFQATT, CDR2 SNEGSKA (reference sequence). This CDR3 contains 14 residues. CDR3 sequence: CSARSPDLKNIQYF. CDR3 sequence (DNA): TGCAGTGCTAGATCTCCGGATCTCAAAAACATTCAGTACTTC.

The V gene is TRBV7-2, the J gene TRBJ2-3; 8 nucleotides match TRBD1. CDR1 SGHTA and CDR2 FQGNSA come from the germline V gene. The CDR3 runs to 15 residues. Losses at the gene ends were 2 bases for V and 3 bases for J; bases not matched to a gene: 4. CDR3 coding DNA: TGTGCCAGCAGCTTATGGACAGGGCTGACAGATACGCAGTATTTT. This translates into CASSLWTGLTDTQYF.

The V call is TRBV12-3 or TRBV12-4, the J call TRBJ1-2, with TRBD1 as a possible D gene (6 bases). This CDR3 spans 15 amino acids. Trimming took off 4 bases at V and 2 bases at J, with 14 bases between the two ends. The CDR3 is CASSSLTGFNYGYTF. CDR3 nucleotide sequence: TGTGCCAGCAGTTCCCTGACAGGATTCAACTATGGCTACACCTTC.

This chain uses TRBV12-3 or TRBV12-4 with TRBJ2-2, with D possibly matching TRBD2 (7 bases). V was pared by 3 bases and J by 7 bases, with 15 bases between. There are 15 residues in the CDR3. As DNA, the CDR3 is TGTGCCAGCAGTTTTGCGGGGGCCGTCGTCGGGGAGCTGTTTTTT. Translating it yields CASSFAGAVVGELFF.

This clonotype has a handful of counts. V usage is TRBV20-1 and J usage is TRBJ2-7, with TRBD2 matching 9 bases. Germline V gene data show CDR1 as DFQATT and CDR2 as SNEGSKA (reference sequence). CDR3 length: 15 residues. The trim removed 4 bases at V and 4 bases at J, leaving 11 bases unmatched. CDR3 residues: CSAKSPSGNNYEQYF. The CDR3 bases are TGCAGTGCTAAGAGCCCTAGCGGGAACAATTACGAGCAGTACTTC.

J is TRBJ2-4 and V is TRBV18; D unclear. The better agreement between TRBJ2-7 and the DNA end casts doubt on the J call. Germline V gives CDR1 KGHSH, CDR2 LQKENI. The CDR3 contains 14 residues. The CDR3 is CASHLGRGSVEQYF. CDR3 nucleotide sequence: TGTGCCAGCCACCTGGGCAGAGGAAGTGTCGAGCAGTACTTC.

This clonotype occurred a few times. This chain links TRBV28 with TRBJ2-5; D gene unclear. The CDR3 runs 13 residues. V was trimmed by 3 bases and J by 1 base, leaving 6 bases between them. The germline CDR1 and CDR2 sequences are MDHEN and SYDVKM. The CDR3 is CASSFDTQETQYF. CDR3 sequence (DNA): TGTGCCAGCAGTTTCGACACCCAAGAGACCCAGTACTTC.

The CDR3 here is CASKLTGGAYNEQFF. CDR3 sequence (DNA): TGTGCCAGCAAACTAACAGGGGGTGCCTACAATGAGCAGTTCTTC. The rearrangement links TRBV6-2 or TRBV6-3 to TRBJ2-1; TRBD1 matches 8 bases. V dropped 7 bases and J dropped 2; count of bases not matched to a gene: 7. The germline V gene encodes CDR1 MNHEY and CDR2 SVGEGT. CDR3 length: 15 amino acids.

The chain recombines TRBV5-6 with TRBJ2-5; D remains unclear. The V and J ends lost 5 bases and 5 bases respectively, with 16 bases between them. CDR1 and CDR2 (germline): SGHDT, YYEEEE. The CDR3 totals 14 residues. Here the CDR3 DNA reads TGTGCCAGCAGTCCCACCCCCCTGCCGGAGACCCAGTACTTC. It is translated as CASSPTPLPETQYF.

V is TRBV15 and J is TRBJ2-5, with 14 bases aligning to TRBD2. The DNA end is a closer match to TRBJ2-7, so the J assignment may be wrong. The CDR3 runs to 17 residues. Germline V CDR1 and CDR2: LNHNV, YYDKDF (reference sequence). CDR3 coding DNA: TGTGCCACCAGCAGAGATCGACTAGCGGGAGGGCATGCCGAGCAGTACTTC. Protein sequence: CATSRDRLAGGHAEQYF.

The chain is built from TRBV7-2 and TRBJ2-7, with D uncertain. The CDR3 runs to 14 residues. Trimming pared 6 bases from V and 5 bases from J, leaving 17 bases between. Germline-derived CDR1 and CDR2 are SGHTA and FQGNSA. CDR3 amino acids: CASSYQPDIHEQYF. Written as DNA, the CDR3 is TGTGCCAGCAGTTACCAACCCGATATACACGAGCAGTACTTC. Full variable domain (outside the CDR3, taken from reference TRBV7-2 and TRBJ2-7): GAGVSQSPSNKVTEKGKDVELRCDPISGHTALYWYRQSLGQGLEFLIYFQGNSAPDKSGLPSDRFSAERTGGSVSTLTIQRTQQEDSAVYLCASSYQPDIHEQYFGPGTRLTVT.

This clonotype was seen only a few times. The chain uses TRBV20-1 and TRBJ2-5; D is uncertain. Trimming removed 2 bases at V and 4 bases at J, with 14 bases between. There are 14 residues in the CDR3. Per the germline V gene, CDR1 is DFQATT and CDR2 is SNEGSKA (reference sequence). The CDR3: CSARKQGYGETQYF. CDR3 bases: TGCAGTGCTAGAAAACAAGGCTATGGAGAGACCCAGTACTTC.

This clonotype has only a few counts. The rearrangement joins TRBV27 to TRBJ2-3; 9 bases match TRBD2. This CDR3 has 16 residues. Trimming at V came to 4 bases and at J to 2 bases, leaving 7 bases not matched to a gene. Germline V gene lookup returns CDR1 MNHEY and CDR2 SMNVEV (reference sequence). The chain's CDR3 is CASSSIAGVATDTQYF. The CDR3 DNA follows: TGTGCCAGCAGTTCGATAGCGGGAGTGGCCACAGATACGCAGTATTTT.

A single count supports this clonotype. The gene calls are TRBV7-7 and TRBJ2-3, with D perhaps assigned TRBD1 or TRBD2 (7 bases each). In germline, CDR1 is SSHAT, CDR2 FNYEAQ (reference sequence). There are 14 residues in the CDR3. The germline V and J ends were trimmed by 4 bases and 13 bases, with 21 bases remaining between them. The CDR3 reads CASSSGSGRGPEYF. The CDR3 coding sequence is TGTGCCAGCAGCTCCGGCTCAGGGAGGGGGCCGGAGTATTTT.

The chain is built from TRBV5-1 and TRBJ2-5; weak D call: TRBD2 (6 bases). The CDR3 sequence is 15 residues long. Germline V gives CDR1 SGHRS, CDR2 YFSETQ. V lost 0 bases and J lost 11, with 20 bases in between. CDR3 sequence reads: CASSLGSGPYNEQYF. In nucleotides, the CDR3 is TGCGCCAGCAGCTTGGGCAGCGGGCCTTACAATGAGCAGTACTTC.